Below, 9 T cell receptor beta chains from the same sample are listed, as sequenced in a study of shared clonotypes between healthy human individuals. The table came from immunoSEQ multiplex PCR; TCRdb's copy has only in-frame clones and leaves some out. The data contain 2 million to 2.5 million clones, 95% of them singletons. Sequences were obtained from naive CD4+ T cells sorted from blood. Documented subset: CD45RA+ positively selected. These receptors were obtained from a man aged 18 to 30 in good health.

V is TRBV7-2 and J is TRBJ2-1, with D unresolved. Trimming removed 5 bases at V and 5 bases at J, with 16 bases between. The length of the CDR3 is 15 residues. Germline V gene lookup returns CDR1 SGHTA and CDR2 FQGNSA. CDR3 DNA sequence: TGTGCCAGCAGCCCGCCCCGGGTACTGCACAATGAGCAGTTCTTC. This codes for CASSPPRVLHNEQFF.

This rearrangement joins TRBV11-2 to TRBJ1-1; tentatively, D is TRBD1 (6 bases). Germline-derived CDR1 and CDR2 are SGHAT and FQNNGV. V lost 5 bases and J 10 bases, leaving 14 bases between the germline ends. This CDR3 has 12 residues. The CDR3 region is CASSIYGGLAFF. The CDR3 DNA sequence: TGTGCCAGCAGCATCTACGGGGGGCTAGCTTTCTTT.

This clone was seen a single time. J is TRBJ1-4 and V is TRBV18; unclear D gene. Trimming shortened V by 2 bases and J by 0 bases, and 10 bases separated the two germline ends. The CDR3 consists of 16 residues. The V gene's germline CDR1 is KGHSH and CDR2 LQKENI. This CDR3 is CASSPTREATNEKLFF. The DNA for the CDR3 is TGTGCCAGCTCACCAACAAGGGAAGCAACTAATGAAAAACTGTTTTTT.

V is TRBV10-3 and J is TRBJ2-3; D is uncertain. This CDR3 contains 14 residues. Trimming shortened V by 8 bases and J by 0 bases, and 12 bases separated the two germline ends. CDR1 is ENHRY, CDR2 SYGVKD, per germline. CDR3 in DNA: TGTGCCATCTCCACCCTTTCTAGCACAGATACGCAGTATTTT. This gives the protein CAISTLSSTDTQYF.

With respect to this clone: Sequence at one end of the junction differs from germline and may be a read error. J is TRBJ1-1 and V is TRBV12-5, with a tentative D call TRBD1 (6 bases). Germline loops: CDR1 LGHNT, CDR2 FRNRAP. There are 12 residues in the CDR3. The DNA of the CDR3 is TGTGCTAGTGGTTTGGCCGGACAGAGAGTTGTTTTT. It yields the protein CASGLAGQRVVF.

The V and J genes are TRBV7-9 and TRBJ1-2; no clear D gene. Trimming stripped 7 bases from V and 8 bases from J, with 20 bases between. The length of the CDR3 is 14 residues. Germline lookup yields CDR1 SEHNR and CDR2 FQNEAQ (reference sequence). Here the CDR3 reads CASTRLGPVEGYTF. The CDR3, as DNA: TGTGCCAGCACCCGGCTCGGGCCCGTTGAGGGCTACACCTTC.

V is TRBV2 and J is TRBJ2-7, with D possibly being TRBD2 (5 bases). The CDR3 runs 15 residues. V was shortened by 8 bases and J by 6 bases, with 23 bases between the two germline ends. Germline V lookup: CDR1 SNHLY, CDR2 FYNNEI. CDR3 protein: CASAPPPSGEGEQYF. CDR3 nucleotide sequence: TGTGCCAGCGCACCCCCCCCCTCTGGAGAGGGCGAGCAGTACTTC.

This sequence joins TRBV4-1 and TRBJ1-6; D is perhaps TRBD1 (5 bases). Looked up from germline, CDR1 is MGHRA and CDR2 is YSYEKL. This CDR3 is built from 16 residues. Trimming took off 3 bases at V and 9 bases at J, with 18 bases between the two ends. CDR3 nucleotide sequence: TGCGCCAGCAGCCAGCACGGGGCTGAGAGTCTTTCACCCCTCCACTTT. Protein: CASSQHGAESLSPLHF.

V usage is TRBV19 and J usage is TRBJ2-1; D ambiguous. The V gene's germline CDR1 is LNHDA and CDR2 SQIVND (reference sequence). CDR3 size: 19 residues. V was clipped by 2 bases and J by 1 base, with 21 bases between them. In nucleotides, the CDR3 is TGTGCCAGTAGTATACAGCCCGGACGGCGGCTAGTATCCTACAATGAGCAGTTCTTC. This codes for CASSIQPGRRLVSYNEQFF.